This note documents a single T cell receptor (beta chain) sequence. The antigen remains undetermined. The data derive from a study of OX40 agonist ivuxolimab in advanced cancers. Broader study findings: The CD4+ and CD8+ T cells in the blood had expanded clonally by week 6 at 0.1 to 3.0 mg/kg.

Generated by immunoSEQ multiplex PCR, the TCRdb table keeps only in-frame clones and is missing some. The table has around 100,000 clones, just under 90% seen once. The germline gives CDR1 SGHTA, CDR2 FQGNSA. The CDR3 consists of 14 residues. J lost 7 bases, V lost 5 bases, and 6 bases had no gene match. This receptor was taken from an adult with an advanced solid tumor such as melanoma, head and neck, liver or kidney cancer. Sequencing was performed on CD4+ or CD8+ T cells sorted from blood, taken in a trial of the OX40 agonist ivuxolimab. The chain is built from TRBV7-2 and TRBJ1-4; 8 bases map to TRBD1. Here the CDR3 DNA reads TGTGCCAGCAGCAAGGACAGGGCGGCTGAAAAACTGTTTTTT. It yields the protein CASSKDRAAEKLFF.